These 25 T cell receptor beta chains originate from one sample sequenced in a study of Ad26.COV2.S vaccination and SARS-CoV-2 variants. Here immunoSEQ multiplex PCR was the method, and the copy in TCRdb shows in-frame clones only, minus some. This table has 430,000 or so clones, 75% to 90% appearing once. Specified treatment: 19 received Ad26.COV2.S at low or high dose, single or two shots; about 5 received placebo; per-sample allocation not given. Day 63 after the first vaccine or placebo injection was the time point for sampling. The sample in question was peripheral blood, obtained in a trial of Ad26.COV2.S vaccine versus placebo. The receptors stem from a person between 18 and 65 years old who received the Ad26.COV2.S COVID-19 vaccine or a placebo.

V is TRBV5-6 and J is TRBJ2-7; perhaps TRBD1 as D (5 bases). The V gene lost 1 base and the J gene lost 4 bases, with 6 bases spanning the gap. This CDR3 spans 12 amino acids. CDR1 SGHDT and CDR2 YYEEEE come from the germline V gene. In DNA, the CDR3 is TGTGCCAGCAGCTTGTACAGGTACGAGCAGTACTTC. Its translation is CASSLYRYEQYF.

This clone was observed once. The CDR3 region is CASTWDTGELFF. The CDR3 DNA is TGTGCCAGTACCTGGGATACCGGGGAGCTGTTTTTT. The chain couples TRBV19 to TRBJ2-2; D unclear. Germline values: CDR1 LNHDA, CDR2 SQIVND (reference sequence). The V gene lost 7 bases and the J gene lost 5 bases, with 8 bases spanning the gap. This CDR3 spans 12 amino acids.

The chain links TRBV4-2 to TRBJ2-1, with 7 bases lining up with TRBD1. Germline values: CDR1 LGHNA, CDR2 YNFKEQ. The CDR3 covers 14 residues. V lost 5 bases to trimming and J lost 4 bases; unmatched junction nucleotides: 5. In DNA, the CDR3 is TGTGCCAGCAGCGATGGGACAGCGTACAATGAGCAGTTCTTC. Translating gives CASSDGTAYNEQFF.

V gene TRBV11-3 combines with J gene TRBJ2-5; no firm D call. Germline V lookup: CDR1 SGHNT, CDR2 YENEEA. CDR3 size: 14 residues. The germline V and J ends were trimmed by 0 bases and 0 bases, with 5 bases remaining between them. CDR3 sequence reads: CASSLDPYQETQYF. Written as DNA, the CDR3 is TGTGCCAGCAGCTTAGACCCCTACCAAGAGACCCAGTACTTC.

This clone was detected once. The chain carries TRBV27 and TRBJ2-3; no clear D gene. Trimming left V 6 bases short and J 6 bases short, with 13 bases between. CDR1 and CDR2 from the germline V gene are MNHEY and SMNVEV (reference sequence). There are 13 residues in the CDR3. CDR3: CASSLIYGDTQYF. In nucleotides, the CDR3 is TGTGCCAGCAGCCTCATCTACGGGGATACGCAGTATTTT.

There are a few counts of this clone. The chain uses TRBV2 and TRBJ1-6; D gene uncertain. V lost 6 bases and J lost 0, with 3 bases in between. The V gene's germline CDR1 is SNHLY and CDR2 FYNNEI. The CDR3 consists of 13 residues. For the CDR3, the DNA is TGTGCCAGCAGGGTCTCCTATAATTCACCCCTCCACTTT. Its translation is CASRVSYNSPLHF.

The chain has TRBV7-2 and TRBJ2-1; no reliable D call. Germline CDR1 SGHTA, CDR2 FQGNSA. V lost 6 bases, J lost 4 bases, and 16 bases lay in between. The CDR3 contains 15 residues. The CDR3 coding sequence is TGTGCCAGCAGTCACCACGAAAGGGATTACAATGAGCAGTTCTTC. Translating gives CASSHHERDYNEQFF.

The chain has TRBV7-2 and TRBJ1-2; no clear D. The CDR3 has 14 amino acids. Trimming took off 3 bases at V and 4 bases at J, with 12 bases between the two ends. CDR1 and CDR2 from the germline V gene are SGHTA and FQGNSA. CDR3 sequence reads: CASSFGGGSYGYTF. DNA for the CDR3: TGTGCCAGCAGCTTTGGTGGAGGGAGCTATGGCTACACCTTC.

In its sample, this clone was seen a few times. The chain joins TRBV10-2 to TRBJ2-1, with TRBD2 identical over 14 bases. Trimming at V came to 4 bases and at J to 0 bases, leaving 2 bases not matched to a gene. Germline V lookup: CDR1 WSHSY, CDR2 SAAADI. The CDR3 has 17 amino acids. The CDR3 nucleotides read TGCGCCAGCAGTGGACTAGCGGGAGGGAGCTCCTACAATGAGCAGTTCTTC. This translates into CASSGLAGGSSYNEQFF.

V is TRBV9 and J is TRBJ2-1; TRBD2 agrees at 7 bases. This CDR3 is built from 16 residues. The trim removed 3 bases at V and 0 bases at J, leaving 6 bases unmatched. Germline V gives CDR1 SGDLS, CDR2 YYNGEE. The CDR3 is CASSDNLADSYNEQFF. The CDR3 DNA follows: TGTGCCAGCAGCGACAACCTAGCGGACTCCTACAATGAGCAGTTCTTC.

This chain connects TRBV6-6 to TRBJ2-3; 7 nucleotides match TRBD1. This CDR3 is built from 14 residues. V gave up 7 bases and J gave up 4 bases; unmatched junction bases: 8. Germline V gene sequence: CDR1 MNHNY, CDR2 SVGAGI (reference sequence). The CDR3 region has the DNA TGTGCCAGCAAGGGAGAGGGGGCCGCAGATACGCAGTATTTT. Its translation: CASKGEGAADTQYF.

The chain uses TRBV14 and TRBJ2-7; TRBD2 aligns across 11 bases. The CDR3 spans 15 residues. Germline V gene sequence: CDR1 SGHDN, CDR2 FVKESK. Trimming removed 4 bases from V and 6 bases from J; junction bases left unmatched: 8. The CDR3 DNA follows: TGTGCCAGCAGCCCCTCGACTAGCGGGAATCGCGAGCAGTACGTC. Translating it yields CASSPSTSGNREQYV.

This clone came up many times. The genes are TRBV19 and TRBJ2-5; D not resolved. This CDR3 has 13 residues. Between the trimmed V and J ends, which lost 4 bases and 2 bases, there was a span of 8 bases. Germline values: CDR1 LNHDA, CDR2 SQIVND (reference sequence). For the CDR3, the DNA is TGTGCCAGTAGTACGGCAGCGCAAGAGACCCAGTACTTC. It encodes CASSTAAQETQYF.

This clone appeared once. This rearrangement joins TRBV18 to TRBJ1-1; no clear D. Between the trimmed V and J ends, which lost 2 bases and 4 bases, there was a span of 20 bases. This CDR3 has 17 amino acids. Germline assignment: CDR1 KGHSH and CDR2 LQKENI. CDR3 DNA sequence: TGTGCCAGCTCACCAGTGCGAGGCCGCCCTACGGCCACTGAAGCTTTCTTT. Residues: CASSPVRGRPTATEAFF. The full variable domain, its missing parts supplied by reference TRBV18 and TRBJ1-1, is NAGVMQNPRHLVRRRGQEARLRCSPMKGHSHVYWYRQLPEEGLKFMVYLQKENIIDESGMPKERFSAEFPKEGPSILRIQQVVRGDSAAYFCASSPVRGRPTATEAFFGQGTRLTVV.

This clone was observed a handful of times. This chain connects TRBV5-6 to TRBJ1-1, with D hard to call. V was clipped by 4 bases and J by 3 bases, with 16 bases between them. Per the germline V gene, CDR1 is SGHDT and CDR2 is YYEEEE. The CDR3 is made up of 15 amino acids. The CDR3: CASSPHPREDTEAFF. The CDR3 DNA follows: TGTGCCAGCAGCCCCCACCCTCGGGAGGACACTGAAGCTTTCTTT. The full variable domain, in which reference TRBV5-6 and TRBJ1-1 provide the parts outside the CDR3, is DAGVTQSPTHLIKTRGQQVTLRCSPKSGHDTVSWYQQALGQGPQFIFQYYEEEERQRGNFPDRFSGHQFPNYSSELNVNALLLGDSALYLCASSPHPREDTEAFFGQGTRLTVV.

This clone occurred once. The CDR3 DNA sequence: TGTGCCAGCAGTTACCTCCCTAGCGGGAGTGTTACCGTTTACTACAATGAGCAGTTCTTC. Translating gives CASSYLPSGSVTVYYNEQFF. This chain uses TRBV6-2 or TRBV6-3 with TRBJ2-1, with TRBD2 matching over 10 bases. This CDR3 has 20 residues. The V gene's germline CDR1 is MNHEY and CDR2 SVGEGT. V shed 2 bases and J 3 bases; nucleotides not matched to a gene: 16.

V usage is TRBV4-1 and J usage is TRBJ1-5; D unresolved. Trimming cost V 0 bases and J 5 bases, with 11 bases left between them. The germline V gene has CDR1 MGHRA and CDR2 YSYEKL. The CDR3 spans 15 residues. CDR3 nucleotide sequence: TGCGCCAGCAGCCAAGATGGGTGGAGGGATCAGCCCCAGCATTTT. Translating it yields CASSQDGWRDQPQHF.

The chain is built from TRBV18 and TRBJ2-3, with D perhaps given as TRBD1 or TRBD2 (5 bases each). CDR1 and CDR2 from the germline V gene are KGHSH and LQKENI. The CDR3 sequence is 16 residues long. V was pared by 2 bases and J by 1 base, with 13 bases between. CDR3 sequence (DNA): TGTGCCAGCTCACCATCCGGGACCCGAGGCACAGATACGCAGTATTTT. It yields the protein CASSPSGTRGTDTQYF. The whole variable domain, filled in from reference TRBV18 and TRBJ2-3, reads NAGVMQNPRHLVRRRGQEARLRCSPMKGHSHVYWYRQLPEEGLKFMVYLQKENIIDESGMPKERFSAEFPKEGPSILRIQQVVRGDSAAYFCASSPSGTRGTDTQYFGPGTRLTVL.

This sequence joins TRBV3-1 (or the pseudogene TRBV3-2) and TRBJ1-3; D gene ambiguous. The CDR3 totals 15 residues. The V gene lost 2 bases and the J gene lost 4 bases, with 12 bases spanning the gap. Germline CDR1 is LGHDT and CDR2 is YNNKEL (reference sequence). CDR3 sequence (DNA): TGTGCCAGCAGCCAATTCATATCGACCGGAAACACCATATATTTT. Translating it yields CASSQFISTGNTIYF.

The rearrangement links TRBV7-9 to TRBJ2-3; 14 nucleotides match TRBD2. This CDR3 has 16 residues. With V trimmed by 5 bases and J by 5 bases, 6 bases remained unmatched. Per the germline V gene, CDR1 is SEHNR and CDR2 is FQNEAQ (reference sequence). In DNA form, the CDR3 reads TGTGCCAGCAGCAGACTAGCGGGAGGGCCAGGAGATACGCAGTATTTT. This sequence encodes CASSRLAGGPGDTQYF.

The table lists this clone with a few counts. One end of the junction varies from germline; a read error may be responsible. In DNA, the CDR3 is TGTGCCTCCAGTGATGGCGCTCTAGAGACCCAGTACTTC. Its translation: CASSDGALETQYF. The chain links TRBV24-1 to TRBJ2-5; D remains unclear. The CDR3 is 13 amino acids. Per germline, CDR1 KGHDR and CDR2 SFDVKD.

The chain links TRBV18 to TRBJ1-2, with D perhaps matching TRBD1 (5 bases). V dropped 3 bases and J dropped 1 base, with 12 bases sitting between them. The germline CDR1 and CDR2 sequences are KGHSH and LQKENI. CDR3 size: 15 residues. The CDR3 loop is CASSPSGTLNYGYTF. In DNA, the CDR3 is TGTGCCAGCTCACCTAGCGGGACTCTTAACTATGGCTACACCTTC. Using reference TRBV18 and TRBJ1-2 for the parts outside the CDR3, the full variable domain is NAGVMQNPRHLVRRRGQEARLRCSPMKGHSHVYWYRQLPEEGLKFMVYLQKENIIDESGMPKERFSAEFPKEGPSILRIQQVVRGDSAAYFCASSPSGTLNYGYTFGSGTRLTVV.

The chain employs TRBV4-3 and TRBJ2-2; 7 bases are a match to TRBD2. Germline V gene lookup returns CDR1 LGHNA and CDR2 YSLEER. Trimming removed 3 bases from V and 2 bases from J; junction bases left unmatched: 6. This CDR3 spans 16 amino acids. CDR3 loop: CASSHGAGTNTGELFF. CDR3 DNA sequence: TGCGCCAGCAGCCACGGAGCGGGGACTAACACCGGGGAGCTGTTTTTT.

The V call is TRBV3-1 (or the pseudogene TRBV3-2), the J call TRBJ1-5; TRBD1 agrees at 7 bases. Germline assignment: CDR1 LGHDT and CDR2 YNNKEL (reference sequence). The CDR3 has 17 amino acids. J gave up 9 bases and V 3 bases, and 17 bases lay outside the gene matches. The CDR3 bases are TGTGCCAGCAGCCAGGCTCGGGCACAGGGGATGGCAGGGCCCCAGCATTTT. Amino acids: CASSQARAQGMAGPQHF.

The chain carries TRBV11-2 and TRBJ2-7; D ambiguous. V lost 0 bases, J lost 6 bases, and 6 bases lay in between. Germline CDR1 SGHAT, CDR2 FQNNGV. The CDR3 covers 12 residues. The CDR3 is CASSLEGSEQYF. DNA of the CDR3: TGTGCCAGCAGCTTAGAAGGCTCCGAGCAGTACTTC.